The table lists the clone carrying this T cell receptor beta chain with many counts. Its cognate antigen is unknown. 5'RACE, which relied on constant-segment primers, yielded TCR alpha and TCR beta cDNA libraries carrying sample barcodes and UMIs. TCRdb fed the 5' RACE reads into MiXCR, producing one record per CDR3 protein. Of some 490,000 distinct CDR3 sequences listed, around a sixth are singletons. J was trimmed by 4 bases and V by 3 bases; bases with no gene match: 12. This CDR3 comprises 15 residues. Germline values: CDR1 DFQATT, CDR2 SNEGSKA (reference sequence). This specimen comes from a study of T-cell memory formation after mild COVID-19. Across the whole study: Largely donor-specific sequence clusters came from a couple of donors.

Findings and limits, study-wide: Clones that shrank (day 15 to 85) were balanced CD4/CD8, whereas later expanders leaned CD4+.

This sequence was found in an adult woman who had mild COVID-19 (a few samples of this study predate the infection). Cell type and time point are not known. The chain carries TRBV20-1 and TRBJ2-7, with 7 positions matching TRBD1. The specimen was PBMCs or a T cell subset sorted from them (not recorded which). CDR3 sequence reads: CSARDHRGPGYEQYF. CDR3 DNA sequence: TGCAGTGCTAGGGACCACAGGGGTCCGGGGTACGAGCAGTACTTC.